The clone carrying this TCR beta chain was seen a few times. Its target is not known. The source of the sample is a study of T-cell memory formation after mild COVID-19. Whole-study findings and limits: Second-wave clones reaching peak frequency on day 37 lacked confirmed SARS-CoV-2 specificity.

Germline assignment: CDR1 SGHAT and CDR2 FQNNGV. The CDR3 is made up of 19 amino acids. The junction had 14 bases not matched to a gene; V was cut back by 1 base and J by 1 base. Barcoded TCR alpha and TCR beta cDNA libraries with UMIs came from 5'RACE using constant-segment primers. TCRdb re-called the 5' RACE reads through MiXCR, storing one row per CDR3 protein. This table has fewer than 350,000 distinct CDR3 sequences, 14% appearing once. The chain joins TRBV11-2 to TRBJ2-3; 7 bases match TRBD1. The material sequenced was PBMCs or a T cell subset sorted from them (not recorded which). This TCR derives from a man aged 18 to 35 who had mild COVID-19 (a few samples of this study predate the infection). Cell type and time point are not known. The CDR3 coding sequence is TGTGCCAGCAGCTTAGTCGTGGGGACAGCCAAGTGGGGCACAGATACGCAGTATTTT. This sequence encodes CASSLVVGTAKWGTDTQYF.